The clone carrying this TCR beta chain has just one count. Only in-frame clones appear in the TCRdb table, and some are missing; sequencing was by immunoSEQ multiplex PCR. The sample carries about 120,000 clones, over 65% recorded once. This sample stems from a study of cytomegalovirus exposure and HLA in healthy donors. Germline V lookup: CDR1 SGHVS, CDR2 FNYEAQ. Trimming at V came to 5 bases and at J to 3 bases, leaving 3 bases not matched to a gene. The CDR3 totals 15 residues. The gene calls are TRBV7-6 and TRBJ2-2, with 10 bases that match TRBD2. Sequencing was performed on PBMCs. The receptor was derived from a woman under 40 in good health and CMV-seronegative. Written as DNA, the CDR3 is TGTGCCAGCAGCCTTCTAGCGGGGGACACCGGGGAGCTGTTTTTT. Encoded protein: CASSLLAGDTGELFF.